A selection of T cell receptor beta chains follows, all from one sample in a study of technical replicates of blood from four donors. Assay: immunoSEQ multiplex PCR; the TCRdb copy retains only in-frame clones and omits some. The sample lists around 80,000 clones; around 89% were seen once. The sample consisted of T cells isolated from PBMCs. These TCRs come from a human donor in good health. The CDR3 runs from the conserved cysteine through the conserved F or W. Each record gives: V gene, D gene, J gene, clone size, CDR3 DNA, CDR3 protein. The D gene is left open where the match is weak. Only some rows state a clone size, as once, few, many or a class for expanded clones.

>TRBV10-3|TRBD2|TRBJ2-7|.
TGTGCCATCAGTGAGTCAACTCCTCTAGCGGGGACCTACGAGCAGTACTTC
CAISESTPLAGTYEQYF
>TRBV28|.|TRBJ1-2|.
TGTGCCAGCAGTTTAACGGGCGGAGGCTATGGCTACACCTTC
CASSLTGGGYGYTF
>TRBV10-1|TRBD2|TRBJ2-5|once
TGCGCCAGCAGTGAGCAGCGGGGAGACCAAGAGACCCAGTACTTC
CASSEQRGDQETQYF
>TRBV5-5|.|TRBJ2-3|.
TGTGCCAGCAGCTTGACCGGAGCGCAGTATTTT
CASSLTGAQYF
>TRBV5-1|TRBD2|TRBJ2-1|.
TGCGCCAGCAGTCAAGCGGGAGCGTGGGATGAGCAGTTCTTC
CASSQAGAWDEQFF
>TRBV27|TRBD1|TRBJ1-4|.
TGTGCCAGCAGTTTAGTTGGGACAGGGGACGAAAAACTGTTTTTT
CASSLVGTGDEKLFF
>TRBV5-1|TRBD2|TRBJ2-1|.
TGCGCCAGCAGCAATGGGAGGGCCAGCGACAATGAGCAGTTCTTC
CASSNGRASDNEQFF
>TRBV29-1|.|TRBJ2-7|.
TGCAGCGTTGTCTTAGGGGGCTACGAGCAGTACTTC
CSVVLGGYEQYF
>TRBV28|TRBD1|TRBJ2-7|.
TGTGCCAGCAGATACCCGGGACAGGATGAAGAGCAGTACTTC
CASRYPGQDEEQYF
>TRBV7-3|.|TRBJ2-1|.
TGTGCCAGCAGCTCCAGAGGAAGGGGGAGCTCCTACAATGAGCAGTTCTTC
CASSSRGRGSSYNEQFF
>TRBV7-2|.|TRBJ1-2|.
TGTGCCAGCAGCTTCGTAACGGCGGGGGGTGGCTACACCTTC
CASSFVTAGGGYTF
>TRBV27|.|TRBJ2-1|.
TGTGCCAGCAGACAGGGTACCTATGAGCAGTTCTTC
CASRQGTYEQFF
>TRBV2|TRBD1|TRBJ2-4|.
TGTGCCAGCAGTCCGCAGACAGGGAGAGACATTCAGTACTTC
CASSPQTGRDIQYF
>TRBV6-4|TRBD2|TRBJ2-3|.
TGTGCCAGCAGTGACTCAGCAAGCGGGAGTACAGATACGCAGTATTTT
CASSDSASGSTDTQYF
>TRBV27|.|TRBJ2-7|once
TGTGCCAGCAGTTTAGGCAGGTCCTACGAGCAGTACTTC
CASSLGRSYEQYF
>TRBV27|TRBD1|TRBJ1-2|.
TGTGCCAGCAGTTTGGCAGGGGGCGTCTATGGCTACACCTTC
CASSLAGGVYGYTF
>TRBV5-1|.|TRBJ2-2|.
TGCGCCCCCTCGGGGGCCGGGGAGCTGTTTTTT
CAPSGAGELFF
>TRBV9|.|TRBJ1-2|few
TGTGCCAGCAGCGTAGCCGGGGTTGGCTACACCTTC
CASSVAGVGYTF
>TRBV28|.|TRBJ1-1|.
TGTGCCAGCAGTCGTAGTTTTAGGGGGAACACTGAAGCTTTCTTT
CASSRSFRGNTEAFF
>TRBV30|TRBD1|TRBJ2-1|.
TGTGCCTGGGACGCCGGGACAGGGAACAATGAGCAGTTCTTC
CAWDAGTGNNEQFF
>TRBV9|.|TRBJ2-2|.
TGTGCCAGCAGCAACGACAGGACGAACACCGGGGAGCTGTTTTTT
CASSNDRTNTGELFF
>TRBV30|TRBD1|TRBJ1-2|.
TGTGCCTGGAGGTTGACAGGGCGAGGCTACACCTTC
CAWRLTGRGYTF
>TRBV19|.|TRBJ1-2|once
TGTGCCAGTAGTATTCCAAAAGGGGGAGACAACTATGGCTACACCTTC
CASSIPKGGDNYGYTF
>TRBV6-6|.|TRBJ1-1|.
TGTGCCAGCAGCTACGGAGCAGGGGAGTTGAACACTGAAGCTTTCTTT
CASSYGAGELNTEAFF
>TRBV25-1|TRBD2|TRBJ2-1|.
TGTGCCAGCAGTGAATATGTTTGGGGGCTAGCGGGTTACAATGAGCAGTTCTTC
CASSEYVWGLAGYNEQFF
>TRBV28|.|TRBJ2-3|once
TGTGCCAGCATCTCCAGGGGAATGGAGACAGATACGCAGTATTTT
CASISRGMETDTQYF
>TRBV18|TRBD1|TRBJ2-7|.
TGTGCCAGCTCACCCTCCGGGACAGGGATGAACGAGCAGTACTTC
CASSPSGTGMNEQYF
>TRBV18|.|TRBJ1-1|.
TGTGCCAGCTCACCAAGCGCGAACACTGAAGCTTTCTTT
CASSPSANTEAFF
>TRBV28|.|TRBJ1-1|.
TGTGCCAGCAAGGGGATGGGGTACGCTGAAGCTTTCTTT
CASKGMGYAEAFF
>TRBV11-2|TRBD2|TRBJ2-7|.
TGTGCCAGCAGCCCCGGACTAGCGGAGAGCAGCGAGCAGTACTTC
CASSPGLAESSEQYF
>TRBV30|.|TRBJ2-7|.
TGTGCCTGGAGTGTACAGGGCTACGAGCAGTACTTC
CAWSVQGYEQYF
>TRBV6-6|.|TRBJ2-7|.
TGTGCCAGCAGTTACTCTCGGGAGCAGTACTTC
CASSYSREQYF
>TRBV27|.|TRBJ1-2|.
TGTGCCAGCAGTTTATCTGGGGGCCCCTATGGCTACACCTTC
CASSLSGGPYGYTF
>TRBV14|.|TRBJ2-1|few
TGTGCCAGCAGCCATGCAGGTATTGAGCAGTTCTTC
CASSHAGIEQFF
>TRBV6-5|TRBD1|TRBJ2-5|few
TGTGCCAGCACCCGGACAGGGGGCTGGGAGACCCAGTACTTC
CASTRTGGWETQYF
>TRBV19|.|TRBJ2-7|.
TGTGCCAGTAGTAGTTATGGAGGGCCCTACGAGCAGTACTTC
CASSSYGGPYEQYF
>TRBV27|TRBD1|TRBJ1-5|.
TGTGCCAGCAGTTCGGGGACAGGGGGCGCGGGGGGTCAGCCCCAGCATTTT
CASSSGTGGAGGQPQHF
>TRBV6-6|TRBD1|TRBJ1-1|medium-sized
TGTGCCAGCACTAGACAGGGGATCACTGAAGCTTTCTTT
CASTRQGITEAFF
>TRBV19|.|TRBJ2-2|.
TGTGCCCGTCGAGAGGAGGGGGAGCTGTTTTTT
CARREEGELFF
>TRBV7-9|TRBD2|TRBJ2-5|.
TGTGCCAGCAGCCCATTGACTAGCGGGTTTTCTCAAGAGACCCAGTACTTC
CASSPLTSGFSQETQYF
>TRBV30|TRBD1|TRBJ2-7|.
TGTGCCTGGAGGGCAGGGGGCGAGCAGTACTTC
CAWRAGGEQYF
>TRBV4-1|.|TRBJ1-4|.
TGCGCCAGCAGCCAAGATCTCGCGGCTTTGTGGGAAAAACTGTTTTTT
CASSQDLAALWEKLFF
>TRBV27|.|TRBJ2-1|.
TGTGCCAGCAGCGGGACAATAAATGAGCAGTTCTTC
CASSGTINEQFF
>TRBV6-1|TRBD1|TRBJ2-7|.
TGTGCCAGCAGCTGGGGACAGGCCTACGAGCAGTACTTC
CASSWGQAYEQYF
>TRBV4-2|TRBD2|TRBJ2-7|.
TGTGCCAGCAGCCAAGATTTGGGGGAGGGCCTTTACGAGCAGTACTTC
CASSQDLGEGLYEQYF